The 6 T cell receptor beta chains below all came from one sample that was sequenced in a study of cytomegalovirus exposure and HLA in healthy donors. A multiplex PCR was run with 60 Vbeta primers and 13 Jbeta primers. Clones were sequenced by immunoSEQ multiplex PCR, and TCRdb holds only the in-frame ones, with some missing. Of about 140,000 clones listed, around 80% are singletons. Sample: PBMCs. All receptors come from a woman in her thirties or forties in good health and CMV-seronegative.

V usage is TRBV27 and J usage is TRBJ2-3; TRBD1 agrees at 10 bases. CDR1 and CDR2 from the germline V gene are MNHEY and SMNVEV (reference sequence). The CDR3 covers 16 residues. V was clipped by 4 bases and J by 3 bases; unmatched bases: 7. CDR3 nucleotide sequence: TGTGCCAGCAGTTGGCTGGACAGGGGGGGAACAGATACGCAGTATTTT. Protein product: CASSWLDRGGTDTQYF.

This rearrangement joins TRBV6-5 to TRBJ2-7, with 8 nucleotides matching TRBD1. The ends lost 2 bases at V and 3 bases at J; junction bases unmatched: 9. The CDR3 spans 16 residues. CDR1 and CDR2 (germline): MNHEY, SVGAGI. The CDR3 DNA reads as TGTGCCAGCAGTTACGCTCGGACAGGGCCCAACTACGAGCAGTACTTC. Translating gives CASSYARTGPNYEQYF.

This clone was seen a single time. The chain couples TRBV28 to TRBJ2-4; 14 bases line up with TRBD2. Germline V gene lookup returns CDR1 MDHEN and CDR2 SYDVKM. The CDR3 consists of 21 residues. The ends lost 3 bases at V and 1 base at J; junction bases unmatched: 14. CDR3 residues: CASSFRSRRLAGGAAKNIQYF. CDR3 sequence (DNA): TGTGCCAGCAGTTTTCGAAGCAGGCGACTAGCGGGGGGGGCGGCCAAAAACATTCAGTACTTC.

The gene calls are TRBV5-4 and TRBJ1-1; D is uncertain. The CDR3 sequence is 14 residues long. The germline V gene has CDR1 SGHNT and CDR2 YYREEE (reference sequence). Trimming stripped 1 base from V and 4 bases from J, with 11 bases between. The CDR3 is CASSLPGIGTEAFF. The CDR3 DNA sequence: TGTGCCAGCAGCTTGCCCGGGATTGGCACTGAAGCTTTCTTT.

V is TRBV30 and J is TRBJ2-1, with D unresolved. Trimming removed 8 bases at V and 5 bases at J, with 10 bases between. This CDR3 spans 11 amino acids. Germline CDR1 GTSNPN, CDR2 SVGIG (reference sequence). The CDR3 sequence is CAGRRNNEQFF. The CDR3 DNA reads as TGTGCCGGGCGTCGGAACAATGAGCAGTTCTTC.

The J gene is TRBJ1-4, the V gene TRBV6-5; D remains unclear. The CDR3 covers 16 residues. Trimming took off 3 bases at V and 0 bases at J, with 11 bases between the two ends. Germline CDR1 reads MNHEY; CDR2 reads SVGAGI. CDR3 amino acids: CASSYQAYSTNEKLFF. The CDR3 nucleotides read TGTGCCAGCAGTTATCAGGCTTATTCAACTAATGAAAAACTGTTTTTT.